This TCR beta chain was captured by sequencing in a study of neurological immune-mediated disorders (dated by TCRdb to between 2018 and 2021). Study-wide context: The study compared peripheral blood TCR-beta repertoires of HTLV-I-associated myelopathy (HAM/TSP) patients, multiple sclerosis patients and healthy controls using UMI-based sequencing. The roughly 100 TCR-beta libraries covered PBMC samples along with longitudinal samples, technical triplicates, and paired sorted CD4+ and CD8+ T-cell subsets. The cohort was made up of about 66 subjects, consisting of around 15 HAM/TSP patients, around 35 multiple sclerosis patients and about 20 healthy controls.

Broader findings and caveats from the paper: No identical CDR3 amino acid sequences were shared among expanded clones across subjects, suggesting private TCR-beta repertoires in all groups. TCR clonal expansion was greatest in HAM/TSP patients and smallest in MS patients, who ranked below even healthy controls.

Healthy controls were blood bank volunteers in Maryland, USA. Unsorted PBMC libraries were generated from 2 million PBMCs stored in RNAlater at -80 °C until RNA extraction. Peripheral blood was subjected to Ficoll-Hypaque density gradient centrifugation to isolate PBMCs, which were then cryopreserved in liquid nitrogen. To synthesize cDNA, template-switch 5'RACE was performed with a primer carrying a 10-nucleotide random unique molecular identifier so that each TCR transcript was tagged. Every sequencing run covered 15-18 subjects and yielded more than 160 million TCR-beta sequences. Total RNA was extracted with the RNeasy kit. The KAPA Real-time Library Amplification kit was used to amplify TCR-beta VDJ regions with primers for the TCR constant region and the 5'RACE anchor. Sample indexes and Illumina adaptors were added in a first PCR, and a second PCR then increased library yield. After purification with Ampure beads, the TCR product of roughly 650 bp was size-selected on a 2% E-gel SizeSelection system. Before pooling, library quality was assessed on a Bioanalyzer, concentration was determined with Qubit, and library quantification was performed with the Kapa Library Quantification kit. Paired-end 2 x 150 bp sequencing of the libraries was performed on an Illumina HiSeq 2500. To increase sequence diversity, about 25-31% phiX was spiked into each library pool. As for the original processing: The quality-filtered reads were processed with the UMI-based MiGEC pipeline, whose error correction step removed more than 80% of the raw TCR sequences. IMGT germline references were used for alignment of VDJ genes, and clonotypes were defined by a unique CDR3 amino acid sequence together with V-J genes. Clonal expansion, Shannon diversity and CDR3 relatedness were evaluated with VDJtools (CalcPairwiseDistances, ClusterSamples), while phylogenetic trees were built in CLCbio workbench. Using coefficient-of-variation modelling across technical triplicates, the study counted a clone as expanded if it had at least 8 unique UMIs. The public reads were reanalyzed by TCRdb: fastp trimming at Q25, MiXCR alignment, in-frame beta chains only. CDR3 protein duplicates are merged, each entry listing the most common genes and DNA. The V and J calls reflect TCRdb's pipeline rather than the authors' work. This sample holds tens of thousands of distinct CDR3 sequences; 9% to 12% were observed only once. The ten biggest clones cover about 1.8% of the sample.

V is reduced by 2 bases and J by 5 bases, leaving a spacing of 18 bases between them. CDR1 MGHDK and CDR2 SYGVNS were looked up in the germline V gene. Counted from cysteine to phenylalanine, this CDR3 has 17 amino acids. Just the 51-base CDR3 DNA is kept, in frame starting at base 1. About this clonotype: This receptor's antigen is unknown. The sample holds no much larger clone one base away, and base qualities are not on file.

The clonotype was recovered from a middle-aged man in good health. The rearranged chain carries TRBV25-1 and TRBJ2-2; the D gene is perhaps TRBD1 or TRBD2, each of them matching over 7 bases. The sequencing sample was made of PBMCs. The nucleotide sequence reads TGTGCCAGCAGTGAAGGTGGCAGGGGGGGATATACCGGGGAGCTGTTTTTT. Its translation is CASSEGGRGGYTGELFF.